This T cell receptor beta chain was captured in a study of T-cell reconstitution after alpha-beta-depleted transplantation in children. This clonotype was found a few times. CDR1 and CDR2 (germline): SEHNR, FQNEAQ (reference sequence). The CDR3 length is 12 residues. V lost 3 bases, J lost 5 bases, and 4 bases lay in between. A library of TCRbeta sequences, prepared with unique molecular identifiers, was generated. MiXCR, run by TCRdb on the PCR reads, gives a single entry per CDR3 protein. This table holds hundreds of thousands of distinct CDR3 sequences, around 15% found once. The sample in question was PBMCs, mostly from graft donor cells, obtained 360 days after TCRalphabeta/CD19-depleted stem cell transplant. The chain combines TRBV7-9 with TRBJ2-2; D unclear. The clonotype was recovered from a male patient aged 2-15 years who had a stem cell transplant for acute lymphoblastic leukemia, so the T cells may come from the graft donor. CDR3 region: CASSFQTGELFF. The CDR3 nucleotides read TGTGCCAGCAGCTTTCAAACCGGGGAGCTGTTTTTT.